A selection of T cell receptor beta chains follows, all from one sample in a study of blood T cell repertoires in COVID-19. The method was immunoSEQ multiplex PCR; TCRdb's version includes in-frame clones alone and lacks a portion of them. The sample holds about 90,000 clones, 85% to 95% seen once. The sequenced sample consisted of peripheral blood. The receptors derive from a woman aged 55-69 years with active COVID-19. CDR3s include the opening cysteine and the closing phenylalanine or tryptophan. The order of the fields is J gene, D gene, clone size, V gene, CDR3 DNA, CDR3 protein. The D gene is left open where the match is weak. Size tells how often a clone was seen (once, few, many) or the class of an expanded clone, and some rows leave it out.

>TRBJ2-5|NA|NA|TRBV10-3
TGTGCCATCGGGACATCAGGGGGGGAGACCCAGTACTTC
CAIGTSGGETQYF
>TRBJ2-2|NA|NA|TRBV5-4
TGTGCCAGCAGCTTGGGAGGTTCAGCGGCGGGCACCGGGGAGCTGTTTTTT
CASSLGGSAAGTGELFF
>TRBJ1-1|NA|once|TRBV7-8
TGTGCCAGCAGCCCCAGACAGGTCATGAACACTGAAGCTTTCTTT
CASSPRQVMNTEAFF
>TRBJ1-1|NA|NA|TRBV14
TGTGCCAGCAGCCAGGGAGTGTTGAACACTGAAGCTTTCTTT
CASSQGVLNTEAFF
>TRBJ1-5|TRBD1|NA|TRBV2
TGTGCCAGCAAGGGGGCGCGGAGCAATCAGCCCCAGCATTTT
CASKGARSNQPQHF
>TRBJ2-1|NA|NA|TRBV6-1
TGTGCCAGCAGTGAAGTTGGGGGCTCATACAATGAGCAGTTCTTC
CASSEVGGSYNEQFF
>TRBJ2-3|NA|NA|TRBV28
TGTGCCAGCAGCTCCCCCAGTCTCGTTGTCGGCACAGATACGCAGTATTTT
CASSSPSLVVGTDTQYF
>TRBJ2-3|TRBD2|NA|TRBV9
TGTGCCAGCAGCCCTGGGAGCGGGGGGGCCGGGGATACGCAGTATTTT
CASSPGSGGAGDTQYF
>TRBJ2-7|NA|NA|TRBV20-1
TGCAGTGCTAGTTATCGTCTCGAGCAGTACTTC
CSASYRLEQYF
>TRBJ1-1|NA|NA|TRBV5-4
TGTGCCAGCAGATTCACAGGGAACACTGAAGCTTTCTTT
CASRFTGNTEAFF
>TRBJ1-6|NA|NA|TRBV6-6
TGTGCCAGCAGTTCCTCCGGAGATTCACCCCTCCACTTT
CASSSSGDSPLHF
>TRBJ1-4|TRBD1|NA|TRBV13
TGTGCCAGCAGCTCGCGGGGACAGGGGAGAAGTGAAAAACTGTTTTTT
CASSSRGQGRSEKLFF
>TRBJ2-1|TRBD2|NA|TRBV7-3
TGTGCCAGCAGCTTAGCGGGAGTGAATGATGAGCAGTTCTTC
CASSLAGVNDEQFF
>TRBJ1-2|NA|NA|TRBV5-1
TGCGCCAGCAGCTTGGCTAGGACACTCAAAAGGGATGGCTACACCTTC
CASSLARTLKRDGYTF
>TRBJ2-1|TRBD2|NA|TRBV3-1/TRBV3-2
TGTGCCAGCAGCCAGACTTTTACTAGCGGGAGCGATGAGCAGTTCTTC
CASSQTFTSGSDEQFF
>TRBJ2-1|TRBD2|NA|TRBV18
TGTGCCAGCTCACGAAGACCGGGACTAGCGGGAAGCAATGAGCAGTTCTTC
CASSRRPGLAGSNEQFF
>TRBJ2-7|NA|NA|TRBV11-3
TGTGCCAGCAGCTTTCGGGGCTACGAGCAGTACTTC
CASSFRGYEQYF
>TRBJ2-1|NA|NA|TRBV5-1
TGCGCCACCGCCGGCGGGGAGGCCTACAATGAGCAGTTCTTC
CATAGGEAYNEQFF
>TRBJ1-4|TRBD1|NA|TRBV5-1
TGCGCCAGCAGCTTCGTGGCAGGGGGGTATGAAAAACTGTTTTTT
CASSFVAGGYEKLFF
>TRBJ2-1|TRBD2|few|TRBV5-6
TGTGCCAGCAGCTTTGGGACTACCTACAATGAGCAGTTCTTC
CASSFGTTYNEQFF
>TRBJ1-1|NA|NA|TRBV7-2
TGTGCCAGCAGCCTCGGAGGGGCGGCGAACACTGAAGCTTTCTTT
CASSLGGAANTEAFF
>TRBJ1-6|TRBD1|NA|TRBV2
TGTGCCAGCAACCGGACAGGGGATTCACCCCTCCACTTT
CASNRTGDSPLHF
>TRBJ2-5|NA|NA|TRBV7-2
TGTGCCAGCAGCTTAGCGCAGGGGCCTGAGACCCAGTACTTC
CASSLAQGPETQYF
>TRBJ2-1|TRBD2|NA|TRBV4-1
TGCGCCAGCAGCCAAGTCTTGGCACCGGGACTAGCGCTTAATGAGCAGTTCTTC
CASSQVLAPGLALNEQFF
>TRBJ2-7|TRBD2|NA|TRBV3-1/TRBV3-2
TGTGCCAGCAGCGAAGAAGCACTAGCGGGGCTATACGAGCAGTACTTC
CASSEEALAGLYEQYF
>TRBJ2-5|TRBD2|NA|TRBV29-1
TGCAGCGTTGAACGGGGGGGGGAGACCCAGTACTTC
CSVERGGETQYF
>TRBJ2-7|NA|NA|TRBV6-5
TGTGCCAGCACGGTAGCCTACGAGCAGTACTTC
CASTVAYEQYF
>TRBJ1-3|TRBD1|once|TRBV19
TGTGCCAGTAGTATTGGGACAGGGGGAAACACCATATATTTT
CASSIGTGGNTIYF
>TRBJ2-1|TRBD2|NA|TRBV27
TGTGCCAGCCAAATAGCGGGGACCTACAATGAGCAGTTCTTC
CASQIAGTYNEQFF
>TRBJ2-7|NA|NA|TRBV5-1
TGCGCCAGCAGCTTGGGACAAGTCTCCTACGAGCAGTACTTC
CASSLGQVSYEQYF
>TRBJ1-4|NA|NA|TRBV25-1
TGTGCCAGCAGTGAATCAACAGGGCGAGGGGAAAAACTGTTTTTT
CASSESTGRGEKLFF